This note documents a single T cell receptor (beta chain) sequence. The record originates from a study of pediatric ulcerative colitis. Profiled with immunoSEQ multiplex PCR; TCRdb holds only in-frame clones, not every one. The sample carries around 30,000 clones, 82% recorded once. Germline V gene sequence: CDR1 GTSNPN, CDR2 SVGIG (reference sequence). This CDR3 is 12 amino acids long. The germline V and J ends were trimmed by 5 bases and 7 bases, with 15 bases remaining between them. The chain joins TRBV30 to TRBJ2-7; D may be TRBD1 (6 bases). This receptor was taken from a boy aged 10-17 years with severe ulcerative colitis. Sequencing was carried out using blood. The DNA for the CDR3 is TGTGCCTGGGACTCCGGGACATGGGAGCAGTACTTC. It translates to CAWDSGTWEQYF.